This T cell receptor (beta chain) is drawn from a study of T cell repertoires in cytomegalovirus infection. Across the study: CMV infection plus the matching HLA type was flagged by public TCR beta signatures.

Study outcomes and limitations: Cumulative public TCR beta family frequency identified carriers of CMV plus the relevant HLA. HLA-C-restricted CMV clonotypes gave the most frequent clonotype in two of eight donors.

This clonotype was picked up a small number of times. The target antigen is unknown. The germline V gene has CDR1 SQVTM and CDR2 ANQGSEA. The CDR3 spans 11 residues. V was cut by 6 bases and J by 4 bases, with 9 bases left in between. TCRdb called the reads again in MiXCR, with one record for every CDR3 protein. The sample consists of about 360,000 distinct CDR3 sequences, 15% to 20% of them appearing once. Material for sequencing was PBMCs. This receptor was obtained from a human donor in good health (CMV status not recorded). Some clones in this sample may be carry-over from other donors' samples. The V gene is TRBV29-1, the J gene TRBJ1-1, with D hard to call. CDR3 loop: CSVALRTEAFF. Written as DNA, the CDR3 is TGCAGCGTCGCCCTTCGCACTGAAGCTTTCTTT.